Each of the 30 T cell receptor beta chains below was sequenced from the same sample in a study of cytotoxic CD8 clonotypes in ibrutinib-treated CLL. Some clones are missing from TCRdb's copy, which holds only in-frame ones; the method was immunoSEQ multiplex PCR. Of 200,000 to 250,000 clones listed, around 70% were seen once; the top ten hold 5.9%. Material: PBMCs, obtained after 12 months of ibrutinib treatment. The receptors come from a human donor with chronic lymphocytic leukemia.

The chain's CDR3 is CASSVGTSSANEQFF. The CDR3 nucleotides read TGTGCCAGCAGCGTAGGCACCTCTTCCGCTAATGAGCAGTTCTTC. This chain connects TRBV9 to TRBJ2-1; D is unclear. Germline CDR1 is SGDLS and CDR2 is YYNGEE. Trimming pared 0 bases from V and 7 bases from J, leaving 14 bases between. The CDR3 has 15 amino acids.

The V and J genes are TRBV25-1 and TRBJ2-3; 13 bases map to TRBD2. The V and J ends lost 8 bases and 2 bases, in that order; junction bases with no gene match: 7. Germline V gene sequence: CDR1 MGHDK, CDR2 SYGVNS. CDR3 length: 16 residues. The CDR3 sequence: CASGTSGRGYTDTQYF. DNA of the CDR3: TGTGCCAGCGGCACTAGCGGGAGGGGTTACACAGATACGCAGTATTTT.

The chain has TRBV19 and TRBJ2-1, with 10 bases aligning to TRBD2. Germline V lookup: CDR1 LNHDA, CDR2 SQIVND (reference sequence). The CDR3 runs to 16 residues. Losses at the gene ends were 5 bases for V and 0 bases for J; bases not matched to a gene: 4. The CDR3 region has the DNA TGTGCCAGTAGTCCCCAGCGGGGGGGCTCCTACAATGAGCAGTTCTTC. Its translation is CASSPQRGGSYNEQFF. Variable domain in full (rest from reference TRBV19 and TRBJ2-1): DGGITQSPKYLFRKEGQNVTLSCEQNLNHDAMYWYRQDPGQGLRLIYYSQIVNDFQKGDIAEGYSVSREKKESFPLTVTSAQKNPTAFYLCASSPQRGGSYNEQFFGPGTRLTVL.

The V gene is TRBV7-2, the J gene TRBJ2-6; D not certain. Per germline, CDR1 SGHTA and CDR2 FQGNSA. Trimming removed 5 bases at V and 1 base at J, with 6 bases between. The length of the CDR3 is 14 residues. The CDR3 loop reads CASSRPSGANVLTF. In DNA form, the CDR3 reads TGTGCCAGCAGCCGCCCGTCTGGGGCCAACGTCCTGACTTTC.

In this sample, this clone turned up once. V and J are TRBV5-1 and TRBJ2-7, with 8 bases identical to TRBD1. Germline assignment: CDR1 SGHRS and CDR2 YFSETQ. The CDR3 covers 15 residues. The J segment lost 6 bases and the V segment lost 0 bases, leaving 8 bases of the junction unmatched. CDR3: CASSLARGHAGEQYF. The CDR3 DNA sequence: TGCGCCAGCAGCTTGGCCAGGGGGCACGCAGGCGAGCAGTACTTC.

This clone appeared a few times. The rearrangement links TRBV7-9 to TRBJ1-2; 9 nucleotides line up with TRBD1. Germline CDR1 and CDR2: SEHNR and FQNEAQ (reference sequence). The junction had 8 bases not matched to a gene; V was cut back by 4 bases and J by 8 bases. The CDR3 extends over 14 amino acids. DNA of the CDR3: TGTGCCAGCAGCTCCCACAGGGGGCTAGAGGGCTACACCTTC. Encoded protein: CASSSHRGLEGYTF.

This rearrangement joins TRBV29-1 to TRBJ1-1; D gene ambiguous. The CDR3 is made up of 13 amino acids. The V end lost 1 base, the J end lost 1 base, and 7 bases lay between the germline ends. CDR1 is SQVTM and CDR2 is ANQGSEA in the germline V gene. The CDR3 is CSVEATANTEAFF. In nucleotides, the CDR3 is TGCAGCGTTGAAGCAACAGCGAACACTGAAGCTTTCTTT.

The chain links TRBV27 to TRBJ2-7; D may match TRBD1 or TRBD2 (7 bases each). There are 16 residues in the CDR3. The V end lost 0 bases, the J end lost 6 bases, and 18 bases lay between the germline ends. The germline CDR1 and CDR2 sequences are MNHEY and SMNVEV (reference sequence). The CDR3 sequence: CASSLSIWGGGAEQYF. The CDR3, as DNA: TGTGCCAGCAGTTTATCGATTTGGGGAGGGGGCGCCGAGCAGTACTTC.

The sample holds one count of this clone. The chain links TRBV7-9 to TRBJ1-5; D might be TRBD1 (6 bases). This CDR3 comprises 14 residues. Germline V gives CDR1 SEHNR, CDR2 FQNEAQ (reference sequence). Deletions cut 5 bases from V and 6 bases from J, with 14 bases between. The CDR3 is CASSPPRRGQPQHF. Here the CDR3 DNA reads TGTGCCAGCAGCCCACCCCGCAGGGGTCAGCCCCAGCATTTT.

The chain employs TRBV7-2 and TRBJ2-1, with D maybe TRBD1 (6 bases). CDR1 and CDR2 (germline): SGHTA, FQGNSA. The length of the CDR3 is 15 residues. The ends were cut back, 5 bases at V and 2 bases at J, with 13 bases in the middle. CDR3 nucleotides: TGTGCCAGCAGCGTACTCGGGACACCCTACAATGAGCAGTTCTTC. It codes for CASSVLGTPYNEQFF.

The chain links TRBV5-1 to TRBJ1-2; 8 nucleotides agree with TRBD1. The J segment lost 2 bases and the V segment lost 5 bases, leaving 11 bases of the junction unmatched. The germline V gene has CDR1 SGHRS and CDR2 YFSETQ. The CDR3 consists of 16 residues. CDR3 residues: CASRHAPGGDNYGYTF. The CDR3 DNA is TGCGCCAGCAGACATGCCCCAGGGGGCGACAACTATGGCTACACCTTC.

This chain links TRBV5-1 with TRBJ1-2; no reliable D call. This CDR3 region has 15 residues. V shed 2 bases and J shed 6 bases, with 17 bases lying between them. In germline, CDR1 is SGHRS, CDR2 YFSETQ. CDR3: CASSFNNLRSDGYTF. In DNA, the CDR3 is TGCGCCAGCAGCTTCAACAATTTAAGGTCGGATGGCTACACCTTC.

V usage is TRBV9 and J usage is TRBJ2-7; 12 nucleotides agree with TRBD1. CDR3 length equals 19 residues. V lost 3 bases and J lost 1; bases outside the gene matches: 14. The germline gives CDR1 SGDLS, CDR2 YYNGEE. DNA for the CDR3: TGTGCCAGCAGCGCGGGGACAGGGGGCACAGGCGCATCGTCCTACGAGCAGTACTTC. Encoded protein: CASSAGTGGTGASSYEQYF.

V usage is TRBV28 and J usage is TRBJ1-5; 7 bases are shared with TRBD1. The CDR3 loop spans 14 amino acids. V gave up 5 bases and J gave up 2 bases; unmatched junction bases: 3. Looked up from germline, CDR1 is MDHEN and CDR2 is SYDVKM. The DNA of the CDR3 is TGTGCCAGCAGTGGGGACAGTGGCAATCAGCCCCAGCATTTT. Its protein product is CASSGDSGNQPQHF.

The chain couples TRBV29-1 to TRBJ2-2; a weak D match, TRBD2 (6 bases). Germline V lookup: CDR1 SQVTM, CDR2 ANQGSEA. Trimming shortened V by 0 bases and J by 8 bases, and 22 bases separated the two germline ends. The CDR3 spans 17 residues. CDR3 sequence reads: CSVEDRGGGFNSGELFF. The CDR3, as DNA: TGCAGCGTTGAAGATCGGGGAGGCGGGTTCAACAGTGGGGAGCTGTTTTTT.

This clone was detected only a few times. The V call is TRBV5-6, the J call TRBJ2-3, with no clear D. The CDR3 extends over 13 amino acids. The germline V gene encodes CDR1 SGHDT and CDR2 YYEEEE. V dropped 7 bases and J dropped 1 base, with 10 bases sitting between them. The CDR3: CASLLFGTDTQYF. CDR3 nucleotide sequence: TGTGCCAGCCTCCTGTTCGGCACAGATACGCAGTATTTT.

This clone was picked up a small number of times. The chain's CDR3 is CASSFRGRNQPQHF. The DNA for the CDR3 is TGTGCCAGCAGTTTCCGGGGGCGCAATCAGCCCCAGCATTTT. J is TRBJ1-5 and V is TRBV6-5, with D perhaps TRBD1 (6 bases). V lost 4 bases and J lost 2, with 9 bases in between. The CDR3 is 14 amino acids. Germline CDR1 is MNHEY and CDR2 is SVGAGI.

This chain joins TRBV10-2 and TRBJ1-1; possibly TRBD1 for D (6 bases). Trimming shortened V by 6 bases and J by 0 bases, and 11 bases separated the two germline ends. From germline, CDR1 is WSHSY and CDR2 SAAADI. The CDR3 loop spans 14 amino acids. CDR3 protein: CASRETGLNTEAFF. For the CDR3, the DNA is TGCGCCAGCAGGGAGACAGGCCTGAACACTGAAGCTTTCTTT.

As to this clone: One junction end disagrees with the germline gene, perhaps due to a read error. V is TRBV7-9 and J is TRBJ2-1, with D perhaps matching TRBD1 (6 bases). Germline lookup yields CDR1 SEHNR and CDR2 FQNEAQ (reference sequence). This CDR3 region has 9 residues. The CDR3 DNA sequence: TGTGCCAGCAGCTGGCAGGGGCTCTTC. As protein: CASSWQGLF.

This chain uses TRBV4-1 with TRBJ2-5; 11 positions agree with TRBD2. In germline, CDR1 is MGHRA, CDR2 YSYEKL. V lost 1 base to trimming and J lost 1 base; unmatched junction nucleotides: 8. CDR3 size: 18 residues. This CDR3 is CASSQAPQGLAVQETQYF. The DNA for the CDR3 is TGCGCCAGCAGCCAAGCTCCACAGGGACTAGCGGTCCAAGAGACCCAGTACTTC.

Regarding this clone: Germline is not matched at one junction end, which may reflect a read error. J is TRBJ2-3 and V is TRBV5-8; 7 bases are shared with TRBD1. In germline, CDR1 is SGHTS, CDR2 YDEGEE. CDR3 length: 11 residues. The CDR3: CASSLARQGSF. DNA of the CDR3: TGTGCCAGCAGCTTGGCGAGACAGGGAAGTTTT. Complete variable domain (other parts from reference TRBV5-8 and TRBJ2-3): EAGVTQSPTHLIKTRGQQATLRCSPISGHTSVYWYQQALGLGLQFLLWYDEGEERNRGNFPPRFSGRQFPNYSSELNVNALELEDSALYLCASSLARQGSFGPGTRLTVL.

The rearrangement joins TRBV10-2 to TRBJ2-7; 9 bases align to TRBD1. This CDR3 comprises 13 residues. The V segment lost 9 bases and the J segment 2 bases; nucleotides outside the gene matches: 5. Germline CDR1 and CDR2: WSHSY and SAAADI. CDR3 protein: CASSNRGPYEQYF. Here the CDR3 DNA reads TGCGCCAGTTCGAACAGGGGGCCCTACGAGCAGTACTTC.

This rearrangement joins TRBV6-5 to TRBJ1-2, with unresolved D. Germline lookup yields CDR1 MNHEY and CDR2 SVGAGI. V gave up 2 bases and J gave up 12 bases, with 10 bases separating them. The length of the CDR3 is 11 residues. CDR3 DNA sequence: TGTGCCAGCAGTTACGATGGGAGGAACACCTTC. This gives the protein CASSYDGRNTF.

CDR3 in amino acids: CASSQPTSLDSSYEQYF. In DNA form, the CDR3 reads TGCGCCAGCAGTCAACCTACTTCCCTGGACAGTTCCTACGAGCAGTACTTC. The chain couples TRBV23-1 to TRBJ2-7, with D possibly being TRBD1 (6 bases). TRBV23-1 is marked as an open reading frame, function uncertain. V lost 2 bases, J lost 1 base, and 18 bases lay in between. This CDR3 is 17 amino acids long.

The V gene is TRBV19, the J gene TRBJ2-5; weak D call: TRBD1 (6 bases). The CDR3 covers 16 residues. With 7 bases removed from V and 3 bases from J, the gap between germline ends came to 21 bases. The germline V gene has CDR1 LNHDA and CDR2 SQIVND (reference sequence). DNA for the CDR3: TGTGCCAGTACTCGATCAGGCCGGACAGCCAAAGAGACCCAGTACTTC. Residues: CASTRSGRTAKETQYF.

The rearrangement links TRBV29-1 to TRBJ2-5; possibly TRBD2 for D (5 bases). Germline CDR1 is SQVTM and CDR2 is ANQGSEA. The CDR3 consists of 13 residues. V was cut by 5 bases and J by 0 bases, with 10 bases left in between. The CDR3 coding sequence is TGCAGCGTTACTGTAGCGAACCAAGAGACCCAGTACTTC. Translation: CSVTVANQETQYF.

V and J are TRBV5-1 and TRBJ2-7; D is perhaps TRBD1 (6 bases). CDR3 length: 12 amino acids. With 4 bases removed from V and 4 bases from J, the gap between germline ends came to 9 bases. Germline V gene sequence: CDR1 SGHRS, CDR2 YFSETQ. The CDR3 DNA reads TGCGCCAGCAGCGTACAGGGATACGAGCAGTACTTC. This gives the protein CASSVQGYEQYF.

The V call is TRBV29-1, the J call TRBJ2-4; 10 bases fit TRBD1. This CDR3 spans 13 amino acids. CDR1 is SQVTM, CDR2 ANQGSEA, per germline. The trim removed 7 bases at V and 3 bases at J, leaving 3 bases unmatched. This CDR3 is CSAWTGGKNIQYF. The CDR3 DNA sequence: TGCAGCGCCTGGACAGGGGGCAAAAACATTCAGTACTTC. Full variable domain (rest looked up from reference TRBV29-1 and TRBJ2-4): SAVISQKPSRDICQRGTSLTIQCQVDSQVTMMFWYRQQPGQSLTLIATANQGSEATYESGFVIDKFPISRPNLTFSTLTVSNMSPEDSSIYLCSAWTGGKNIQYFGAGTRLSVL.

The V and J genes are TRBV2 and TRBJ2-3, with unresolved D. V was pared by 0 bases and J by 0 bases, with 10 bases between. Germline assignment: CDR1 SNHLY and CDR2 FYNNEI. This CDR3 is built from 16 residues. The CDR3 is CASSEARASSTDTQYF. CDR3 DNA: TGTGCCAGCAGTGAAGCAAGGGCGTCCAGCACAGATACGCAGTATTTT. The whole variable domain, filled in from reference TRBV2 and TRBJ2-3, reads EPEVTQTPSHQVTQMGQEVILRCVPISNHLYFYWYRQILGQKVEFLVSFYNNEISEKSEIFDDQFSVERPDGSNFTLKIRSTKLEDSAMYFCASSEARASSTDTQYFGPGTRLTVL.

DNA of the CDR3: TGTGCCAGCAGCAACGTCGGAGGGCTTGGAAACACCATATATTTT. Protein product: CASSNVGGLGNTIYF. V is TRBV11-2 and J is TRBJ1-3; D remains unclear. This CDR3 comprises 15 residues. V dropped 5 bases and J dropped 3 bases, with 14 bases sitting between them. Germline lookup yields CDR1 SGHAT and CDR2 FQNNGV. Variable domain in full (rest from reference TRBV11-2 and TRBJ1-3): EAGVAQSPRYKIIEKRQSVAFWCNPISGHATLYWYQQILGQGPKLLIQFQNNGVVDDSQLPKDRFSAERLKGVDSTLKIQPAKLEDSAVYLCASSNVGGLGNTIYFGEGSWLTVV.